Presented here are 7 T cell receptor beta chains from one specimen sequenced in a study of identifying expanded T cells in peripheral blood (dated by TCRdb to about 2019). Libraries were built with the immunoSEQ multiplex PCR assay. TCRdb took over this immuneACCESS table, retaining in-frame rearrangements with V and J assigned. Such tables are incomplete; in checked studies, under half of the missing clones stem from an unresolved V gene, and the remainder is unexplained. The sample table lists about 58,000 clones, roughly four fifths of them with a count of one. The top ten hold roughly 18% of the sample. The material sequenced was blood. These TCRs come from a person aged 18-70 years in good health.

V usage is TRBV2 and J usage is TRBJ1-2, with a weak D call TRBD1 (6 bases). The CDR3 runs to 16 residues. Germline loops: CDR1 SNHLY, CDR2 FYNNEI. The V gene lost 5 bases and the J gene lost 0 bases, with 16 bases spanning the gap. The CDR3: CASSPVGGTSNYGYTF. CDR3 nucleotides: TGTGCCAGCAGTCCCGTGGGGGGCACTTCTAACTATGGCTACACCTTC.

This clone was seen only once. The rearrangement uses TRBV10-2 and TRBJ2-1; TRBD2 agrees at 8 bases. The germline V gene encodes CDR1 WSHSY and CDR2 SAAADI. V trimming: 4 bases; J trimming: 4 bases; junction bases outside the gene matches: 3. The CDR3 extends over 14 amino acids. CDR3 sequence: CASSAAGDYNEQFF. CDR3 DNA: TGCGCCAGCAGTGCAGCGGGGGATTACAATGAGCAGTTCTTC.

The chain carries TRBV6-6 and TRBJ2-7; no clear D gene. The CDR3 length is 12 residues. V was cut by 2 bases and J by 1 base, with 3 bases left in between. Germline-derived CDR1 and CDR2 are MNHNY and SVGAGI (reference sequence). Here the CDR3 reads CASSYRSYEQYV. The CDR3 DNA is TGTGCCAGCAGTTACCGATCCTACGAGCAGTACGTC.

This chain uses TRBV29-1 with TRBJ1-2, with D possibly TRBD1 on 5 matching bases. CDR1 is SQVTM, CDR2 ANQGSEA, per germline. CDR3 length: 13 amino acids. Trimming stripped 2 bases from V and 4 bases from J, with 11 bases between. The CDR3 DNA reads as TGCAGCGTTGAACGGGACTCCGGCTATGGCTACACCTTC. Residues: CSVERDSGYGYTF.

This rearrangement joins TRBV7-9 to TRBJ1-5; a weak D match, TRBD1 (6 bases). V was shortened by 1 base and J by 7 bases, with 11 bases between the two germline ends. Germline values: CDR1 SEHNR, CDR2 FQNEAQ (reference sequence). CDR3 length: 14 amino acids. CDR3 nucleotides: TGTGCCAGCAGCTTAGGCGAGGGGGGCCAGCCCCAGCATTTT. Amino acids: CASSLGEGGQPQHF.

The chain recombines TRBV18 with TRBJ2-7; TRBD1 agrees at 7 bases. Per germline, CDR1 KGHSH and CDR2 LQKENI. V shed 5 bases, J shed 5 bases, and the junction held 6 bases outside the gene matches. The CDR3 has 13 residues. CDR3 in amino acids: CASSSTGKNEQYF. In nucleotides, the CDR3 is TGTGCCAGCTCATCGACAGGGAAAAACGAGCAGTACTTC. The complete variable domain, with remaining parts taken from reference TRBV18 and TRBJ2-7, reads NAGVMQNPRHLVRRRGQEARLRCSPMKGHSHVYWYRQLPEEGLKFMVYLQKENIIDESGMPKERFSAEFPKEGPSILRIQQVVRGDSAAYFCASSSTGKNEQYFGPGTRLTVT.

Only one count was recorded for this clone. The V gene is TRBV4-2, the J gene TRBJ2-5, with TRBD2 matching over 8 bases. This CDR3 is 15 amino acids long. V dropped 4 bases and J dropped 3; count of bases not matched to a gene: 7. Germline lookup yields CDR1 LGHNA and CDR2 YNFKEQ. The CDR3 reads CASSPGSGTKETQYF. The CDR3 coding sequence is TGTGCCAGCAGCCCCGGTAGCGGGACCAAAGAGACCCAGTACTTC.